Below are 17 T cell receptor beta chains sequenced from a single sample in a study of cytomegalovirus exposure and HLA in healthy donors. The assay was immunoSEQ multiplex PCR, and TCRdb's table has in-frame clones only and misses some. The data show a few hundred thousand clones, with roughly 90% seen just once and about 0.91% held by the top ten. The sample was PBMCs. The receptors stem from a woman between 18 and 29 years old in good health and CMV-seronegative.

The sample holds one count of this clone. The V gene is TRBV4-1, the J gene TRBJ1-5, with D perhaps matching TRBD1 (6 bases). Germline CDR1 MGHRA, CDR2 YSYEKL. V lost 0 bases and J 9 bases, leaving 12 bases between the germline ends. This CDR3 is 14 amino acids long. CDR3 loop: CASSQEGGGRPQHF. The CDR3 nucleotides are TGCGCCAGCAGCCAAGAGGGTGGGGGCCGGCCCCAGCATTTT.

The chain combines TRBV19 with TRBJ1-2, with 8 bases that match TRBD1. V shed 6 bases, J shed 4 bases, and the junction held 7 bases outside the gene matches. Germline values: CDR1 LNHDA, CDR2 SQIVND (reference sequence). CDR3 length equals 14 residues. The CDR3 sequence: CASSQGAPRYGYTF. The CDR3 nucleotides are TGTGCCAGTAGCCAGGGGGCGCCCCGCTATGGCTACACCTTC.

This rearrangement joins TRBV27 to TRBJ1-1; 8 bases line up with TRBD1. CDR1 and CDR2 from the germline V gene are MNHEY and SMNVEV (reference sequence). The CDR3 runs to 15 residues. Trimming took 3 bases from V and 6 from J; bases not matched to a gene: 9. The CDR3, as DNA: TGTGCCAGCAGTTTTCTTGGACAGGGCATTGCTGAAGCTTTCTTT. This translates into CASSFLGQGIAEAFF.

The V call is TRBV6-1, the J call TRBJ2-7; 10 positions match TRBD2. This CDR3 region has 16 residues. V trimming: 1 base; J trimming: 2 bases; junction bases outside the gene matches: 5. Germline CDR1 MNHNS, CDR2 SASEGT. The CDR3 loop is CASSEVVAGGTYEQYF. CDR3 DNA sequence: TGTGCCAGCAGTGAAGTGGTAGCGGGGGGCACCTACGAGCAGTACTTC.

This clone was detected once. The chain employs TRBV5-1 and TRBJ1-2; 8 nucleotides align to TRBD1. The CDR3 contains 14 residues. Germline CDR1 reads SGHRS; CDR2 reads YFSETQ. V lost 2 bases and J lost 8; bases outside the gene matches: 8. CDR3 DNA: TGCGCCAGCAGCTTAGCACCAGGGGGCGGCGGCTACACCTTC. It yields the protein CASSLAPGGGGYTF. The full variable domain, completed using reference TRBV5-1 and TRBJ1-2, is KAGVTQTPRYLIKTRGQQVTLSCSPISGHRSVSWYQQTPGQGLQFLFEYFSETQRNKGNFPGRFSGRQFSNSRSEMNVSTLELGDSALYLCASSLAPGGGGYTFGSGTRLTVV.

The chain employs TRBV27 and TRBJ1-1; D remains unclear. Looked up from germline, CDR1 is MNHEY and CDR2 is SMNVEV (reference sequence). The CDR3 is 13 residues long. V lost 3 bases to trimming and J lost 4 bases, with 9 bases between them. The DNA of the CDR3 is TGTGCCAGCAGTTTTAACCGGGGCACTGAAGCTTTCTTT. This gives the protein CASSFNRGTEAFF.

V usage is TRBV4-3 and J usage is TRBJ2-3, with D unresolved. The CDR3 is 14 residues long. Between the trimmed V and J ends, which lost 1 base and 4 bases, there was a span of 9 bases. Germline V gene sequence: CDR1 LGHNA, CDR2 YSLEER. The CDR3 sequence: CASSQAANPDTQYF. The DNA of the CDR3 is TGCGCCAGCAGCCAAGCCGCGAATCCAGATACGCAGTATTTT.

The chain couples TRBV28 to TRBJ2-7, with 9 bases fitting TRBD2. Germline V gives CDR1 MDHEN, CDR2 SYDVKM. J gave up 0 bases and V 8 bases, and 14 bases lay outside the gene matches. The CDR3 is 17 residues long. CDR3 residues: CASSWDFPSGNSYEQYF. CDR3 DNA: TGTGCCAGCTCGTGGGACTTCCCTAGCGGGAACTCCTACGAGCAGTACTTC.

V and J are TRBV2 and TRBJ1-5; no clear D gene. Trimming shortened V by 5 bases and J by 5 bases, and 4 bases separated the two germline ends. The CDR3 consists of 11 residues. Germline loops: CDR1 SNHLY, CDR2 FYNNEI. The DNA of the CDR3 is TGTGCCAGCAGTTATGATCAGCCCCAGCATTTT. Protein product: CASSYDQPQHF.

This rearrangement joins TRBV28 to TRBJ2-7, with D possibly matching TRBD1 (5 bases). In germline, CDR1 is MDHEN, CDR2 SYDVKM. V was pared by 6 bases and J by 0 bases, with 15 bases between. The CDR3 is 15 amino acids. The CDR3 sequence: CASRTDRSSSYEQYF. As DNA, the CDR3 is TGTGCCAGCAGGACAGACAGAAGCAGCTCCTACGAGCAGTACTTC. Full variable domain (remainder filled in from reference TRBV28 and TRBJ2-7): DVKVTQSSRYLVKRTGEKVFLECVQDMDHENMFWYRQDPGLGLRLIYFSYDVKMKEKGDIPEGYSVSREKKERFSLILESASTNQTSMYLCASRTDRSSSYEQYFGPGTRLTVT.

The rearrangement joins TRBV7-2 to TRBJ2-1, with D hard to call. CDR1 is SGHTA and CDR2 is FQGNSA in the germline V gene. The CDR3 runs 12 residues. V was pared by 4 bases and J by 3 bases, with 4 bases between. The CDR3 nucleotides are TGTGCCAGCAGCTCTAACTACAATGAGCAGTTCTTC. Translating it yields CASSSNYNEQFF.

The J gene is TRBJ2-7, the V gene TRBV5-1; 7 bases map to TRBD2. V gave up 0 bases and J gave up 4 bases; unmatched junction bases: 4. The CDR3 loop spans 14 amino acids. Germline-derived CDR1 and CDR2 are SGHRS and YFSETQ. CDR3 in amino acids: CASSLERGTYEQYF. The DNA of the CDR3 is TGCGCCAGCAGCTTGGAGCGGGGAACTTACGAGCAGTACTTC.

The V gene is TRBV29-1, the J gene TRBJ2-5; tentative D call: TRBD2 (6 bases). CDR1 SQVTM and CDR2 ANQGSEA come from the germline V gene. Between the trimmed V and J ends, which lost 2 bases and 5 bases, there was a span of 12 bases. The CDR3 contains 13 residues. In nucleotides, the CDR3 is TGCAGCGTTGAAACGGCGGCGGGGGAGACCCAGTACTTC. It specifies CSVETAAGETQYF.

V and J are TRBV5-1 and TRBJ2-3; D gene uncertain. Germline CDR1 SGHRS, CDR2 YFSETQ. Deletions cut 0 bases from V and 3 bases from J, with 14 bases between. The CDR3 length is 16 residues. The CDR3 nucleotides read TGCGCCAGCAGCTTGGCCGTCTCAACGAGGACAGATACGCAGTATTTT. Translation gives CASSLAVSTRTDTQYF.

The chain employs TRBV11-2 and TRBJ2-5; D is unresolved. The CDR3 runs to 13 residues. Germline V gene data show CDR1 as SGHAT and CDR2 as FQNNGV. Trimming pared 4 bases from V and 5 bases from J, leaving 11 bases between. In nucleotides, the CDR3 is TGTGCCAGCAGCTCCTTTAATCTGGAGACCCAGTACTTC. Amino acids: CASSSFNLETQYF.

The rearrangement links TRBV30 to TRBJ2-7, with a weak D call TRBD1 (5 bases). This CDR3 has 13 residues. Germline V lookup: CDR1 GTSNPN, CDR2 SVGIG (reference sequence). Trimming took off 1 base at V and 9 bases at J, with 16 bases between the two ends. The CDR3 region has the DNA TGTGCCTGGAGTGAAGGAGACAGCATAGCGCAGTACTTC. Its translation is CAWSEGDSIAQYF.

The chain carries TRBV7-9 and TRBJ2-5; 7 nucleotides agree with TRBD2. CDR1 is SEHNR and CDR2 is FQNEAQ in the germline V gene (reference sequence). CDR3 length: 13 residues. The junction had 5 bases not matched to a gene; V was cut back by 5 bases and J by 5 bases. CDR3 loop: CASSPGGWETQYF. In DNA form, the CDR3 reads TGTGCCAGCAGCCCGGGGGGTTGGGAGACCCAGTACTTC.